Below, one T cell receptor beta chain is given with its context. This sample is drawn from a study of T cell changes during pregnancy in multiple sclerosis. Germline V gives CDR1 MNHEY, CDR2 SMNVEV (reference sequence). Trimming stripped 3 bases from V and 6 bases from J, with 11 bases between. The CDR3 covers 14 residues. Libraries were prepared by immunoSEQ multiplex PCR; TCRdb keeps only in-frame clonotypes and omits some of them. The sample holds approximately 100,000 clones, around 93% seen once. The input for sequencing was peripheral blood, taken before pregnancy. This chain links TRBV27 with TRBJ1-4; weak D call: TRBD1 (5 bases). This sequence originates from a female donor with multiple sclerosis, enrolled in a pregnancy study. The CDR3 is CASSLAGRDEKLFF. As DNA, the CDR3 is TGTGCCAGCAGTTTGGCAGGGAGGGATGAAAAACTGTTTTTT. Supplemented by reference TRBV27 and TRBJ1-4, the full variable domain reads EAQVTQNPRYLITVTGKKLTVTCSQNMNHEYMSWYRQDPGLGLRQIYYSMNVEVTDKGDVPEGYKVSRKEKRNFPLILESPSPNQTSLYFCASSLAGRDEKLFFGSGTQLSVL.